A single sample gave rise to the 13 T cell receptor beta chains below, sequenced in a study of response to subunit inactivated influenza vaccine. TCRdb independently ran MiXCR on the RT-PCR reads; one entry per CDR3 protein. The profile shows 650,000 to 800,000 distinct CDR3 sequences, approximately 14% of them singletons. This specimen was PBMCs from blood, taken about 14 days before vaccination. These receptors all stem from a man aged 45-60 years who received an inactivated influenza vaccine.

This chain links TRBV12-3 or TRBV12-4 with TRBJ1-1, with D perhaps matching TRBD1 (6 bases). The germline V and J ends were trimmed by 8 bases and 2 bases, with 24 bases remaining between them. The CDR3 sequence is 17 residues long. The CDR3 region is CASEGTIWEGPNTEAFF. The CDR3 nucleotides read TGTGCCAGCGAAGGGACAATCTGGGAAGGGCCTAACACTGAAGCTTTCTTT.

The chain uses TRBV7-2 and TRBJ1-6, with D perhaps matching TRBD1 (5 bases). The CDR3 consists of 15 residues. In germline, CDR1 is SGHTA, CDR2 FQGNSA. V lost 0 bases and J lost 6, with 9 bases in between. The CDR3 reads CASSLAPGTNSPLHF. CDR3 sequence (DNA): TGTGCCAGCAGCTTAGCGCCAGGGACTAATTCACCCCTCCACTTT. Supplemented by reference TRBV7-2 and TRBJ1-6, the full variable domain reads GAGVSQSPSNKVTEKGKDVELRCDPISGHTALYWYRQSLGQGLEFLIYFQGNSAPDKSGLPSDRFSAERTGGSVSTLTIQRTQQEDSAVYLCASSLAPGTNSPLHFGNGTRLTVT.

The gene calls are TRBV9 and TRBJ2-3; 7 bases agree with TRBD1. From germline, CDR1 is SGDLS and CDR2 YYNGEE. The CDR3 has 15 residues. Trimming cost V 4 bases and J 1 base; bases outside gene matches: 6. In DNA, the CDR3 is TGTGCCAGCAGCAAAGAAGGGACAGGCACAGATACGCAGTATTTT. The encoded protein is CASSKEGTGTDTQYF.

This chain uses TRBV4-1 with TRBJ2-5, with 8 bases that match TRBD1. V lost 1 base, J lost 1 base, and 5 bases stayed unmatched. CDR3 length equals 16 residues. CDR1 and CDR2 (germline): MGHRA, YSYEKL. The CDR3 nucleotides read TGCGCCAGCAGCCAAGCCGGGACAGGCGGCCAAGAGACCCAGTACTTC. It translates to CASSQAGTGGQETQYF.

The chain links TRBV12-3 or TRBV12-4 to TRBJ2-5, with TRBD1 matching 7 bases. The ends lost 3 bases at V and 0 bases at J; junction bases unmatched: 4. There are 15 residues in the CDR3. The chain's CDR3 is CASSFSGQYQETQYF. CDR3 bases: TGTGCCAGCAGTTTTTCGGGACAGTACCAAGAGACCCAGTACTTC.

The genes are TRBV19 and TRBJ2-1; 9 positions agree with TRBD2. In germline, CDR1 is LNHDA, CDR2 SQIVND (reference sequence). J lost 16 bases, V lost 5 bases, and 15 bases had no gene match. The CDR3 has 14 residues. CDR3 DNA: TGTGCCAGTAGTGTGGGCCTAGCGGGGCAGGCGGTATTCTTC. This codes for CASSVGLAGQAVFF.

The rearrangement links TRBV7-2 to TRBJ2-2; no clear D gene. Trimming took 5 bases from V and 2 from J, leaving 18 bases between them. Germline V gene data show CDR1 as SGHTA and CDR2 as FQGNSA. CDR3 length: 17 amino acids. This CDR3 reads CASSHSYSEPNTGELFF. The CDR3 nucleotides are TGTGCCAGCAGCCATTCCTACAGCGAACCTAACACCGGGGAGCTGTTTTTT.

This clonotype was observed a handful of times. CDR3 residues: CASSRDGGDVGTQYF. In DNA form, the CDR3 reads TGTGCCAGCAGCAGAGACGGCGGCGATGTGGGTACGCAGTATTTT. V is TRBV7-3 and J is TRBJ2-3, with unresolved D. This CDR3 comprises 15 residues. Germline V gene data show CDR1 as SGHTA and CDR2 as FQGTGA. V was clipped by 5 bases and J by 8 bases, with 20 bases between them.

This clonotype has only a few counts. This chain joins TRBV10-3 and TRBJ2-3; D possibly corresponds to TRBD2 (5 bases). The CDR3 is 15 amino acids. Germline CDR1 and CDR2: ENHRY and SYGVKD. V lost 5 bases and J lost 5, with 17 bases in between. The CDR3 spells CAISKTDLRGDTQYF. The CDR3 DNA reads as TGTGCCATCAGTAAAACGGACCTCCGGGGAGATACGCAGTATTTT.

This clonotype was counted many times. J is TRBJ1-5 and V is TRBV28; a weak D match, TRBD1 (5 bases). In germline, CDR1 is MDHEN, CDR2 SYDVKM. Trimming stripped 5 bases from V and 2 bases from J, with 13 bases between. This CDR3 contains 15 residues. CDR3 residues: CASSPRGAGNQPQHF. Here the CDR3 DNA reads TGTGCCAGCAGTCCCCGTGGGGCCGGCAATCAGCCCCAGCATTTT.

The V call is TRBV28, the J call TRBJ2-3; D gene ambiguous. Germline V lookup: CDR1 MDHEN, CDR2 SYDVKM. The CDR3 is made up of 15 amino acids. Trimming removed 2 bases from V and 2 bases from J, with 11 bases in between. The CDR3 DNA reads as TGTGCCAGCAGTTTAGCCAGGATACTCACAGATACGCAGTATTTT. Its translation is CASSLARILTDTQYF.

This clonotype was counted only a few times. This chain uses TRBV7-8 with TRBJ2-1; D gene uncertain. CDR1 SGHVS and CDR2 FQNEAQ come from the germline V gene. Between the trimmed V and J ends, which lost 1 base and 4 bases, there was a span of 17 bases. The CDR3 length is 17 residues. The CDR3: CASSLDKWGISYNEQFF. Here the CDR3 DNA reads TGTGCCAGCAGCTTAGATAAGTGGGGAATTTCTTACAATGAGCAGTTCTTC.

The table lists this clonotype with a few counts. Germline is not matched at one junction end, which may reflect a read error. The chain couples TRBV29-1 to TRBJ1-2; D might be TRBD1 (5 bases). This CDR3 contains 8 residues. CDR1 and CDR2 from the germline V gene are SQVTM and ANQGSEA. Here the CDR3 reads CSVEAGHF. In nucleotides, the CDR3 is TGCAGCGTTGAAGCAGGGCACTTC.